The 5 T cell receptor beta chains listed next were all sequenced from one sample in a study of CD8+ T cells in alopecia areata. cDNA reverse transcribed from extracted RNA served as the sequencing template. Libraries were prepared by immunoSEQ multiplex PCR; TCRdb keeps only in-frame clonotypes and omits some of them. In the table there are some 220,000 clones, more than 45% of which are singletons. Described treatment: oral pan-JAK inhibitor, 5-10 mg twice daily. The specimen comprised CD4+ T cells sorted from blood, sampled at week 4, from a patient treated with tofacitinib. Receptors were obtained from a human donor with alopecia areata.

The chain uses TRBV27 and TRBJ2-7; a weak D match, TRBD1 (6 bases). This CDR3 comprises 13 residues. V gave up 3 bases and J gave up 5 bases, with 11 bases separating them. Germline V CDR1 and CDR2: MNHEY, SMNVEV (reference sequence). CDR3 in amino acids: CASSFRNRDEQYF. Written as DNA, the CDR3 is TGTGCCAGCAGTTTCCGAAACAGGGACGAGCAGTACTTC.

This clone was detected many times. As DNA, the CDR3 is TGTGCCAGCAGCTCCTTGACAGGGTTAGACTATGGCTACACCTTC. This gives the protein CASSSLTGLDYGYTF. The gene calls are TRBV7-2 and TRBJ1-2, with 7 nucleotides matching TRBD1. J lost 3 bases, V lost 4 bases, and 8 bases had no gene match. Germline-derived CDR1 and CDR2 are SGHTA and FQGNSA. This CDR3 is built from 15 residues.

Worth noting for this clone: Other DNA sequences of this sample code for an identical CDR3. This sequence joins TRBV19 and TRBJ2-2; D is undetermined. Per the germline V gene, CDR1 is LNHDA and CDR2 is SQIVND (reference sequence). There are 11 residues in the CDR3. V shed 6 bases and J shed 3 bases, with 2 bases lying between them. This CDR3 reads CASRDTGELFF. The CDR3 DNA follows: TGTGCCAGTAGGGACACCGGGGAGCTGTTTTTT.

The V call is TRBV27, the J call TRBJ2-1; TRBD2 agrees at 10 bases. From germline, CDR1 is MNHEY and CDR2 SMNVEV (reference sequence). The V and J ends lost 7 bases and 9 bases, in that order; junction bases with no gene match: 12. This CDR3 is built from 15 residues. In DNA form, the CDR3 reads TGTGCCAGCACCCCCGGAAGCGGGGGGGCCCGTGAGCAGTTCTTC. It encodes CASTPGSGGAREQFF.

This clone has a handful of counts. This chain joins TRBV7-9 and TRBJ1-1, with D maybe TRBD1 (6 bases). The CDR3 has 14 amino acids. With 5 bases removed from V and 5 bases from J, the gap between germline ends came to 15 bases. CDR1 is SEHNR, CDR2 FQNEAQ, per germline (reference sequence). CDR3 residues: CASSREQGPTEAFF. CDR3 DNA: TGTGCCAGCAGCCGCGAACAGGGTCCGACTGAAGCTTTCTTT. The entire variable domain, with the rest obtained from reference TRBV7-9 and TRBJ1-1, is as follows: DTGVSQNPRHKITKRGQNVTFRCDPISEHNRLYWYRQTLGQGPEFLTYFQNEAQLEKSRLLSDRFSAERPKGSFSTLEIQRTEQGDSAMYLCASSREQGPTEAFFGQGTRLTVV.